This T cell receptor beta chain comes out of a study of T-cell reconstitution after alpha-beta-depleted transplantation in children. General study findings and limits: Diversity and T-cell counts at one year after transplant derived mostly from new T cells. Several patients had high TCRbeta diversity at day 60; it came from surviving recipient T cells and thymic progenitors. As was reported, about two months after transplant, alpha-beta T cells came from several hundred expanded graft clones.

CDR3 length equals 17 residues. From germline, CDR1 is SGHTA and CDR2 FQGNSA. V trimming: 1 base; J trimming: 7 bases; junction bases outside the gene matches: 9. This clonotype was picked up many times. Its antigen is currently unknown. Library preparation (for TCRbeta) was performed with unique molecular identifiers. TCRdb recomputed calls from the PCR reads with MiXCR, one row per CDR3 protein. In the table there are hundreds of thousands of distinct CDR3 sequences, roughly 13% of which are singletons. Sequenced material: PBMCs, mostly from graft donor cells, taken 360 days after TCRalphabeta/CD19-depleted stem cell transplant. The V gene is TRBV7-2, the J gene TRBJ1-6; 8 nucleotides line up with TRBD1. The TCR was taken from a male patient younger than 18 who had a stem cell transplant for acute myeloid leukemia, so the T cells may come from the graft donor. As DNA, the CDR3 is TGTGCCAGCAGCTTAGGATTGGACAGGGCGAACAATTCACCCCTCCACTTT. Encoded protein: CASSLGLDRANNSPLHF.